The clone carrying this TCR beta chain was counted only a few times. The antigen is unknown. Via MiXCR, TCRdb re-called the 5' RACE reads, giving one row per CDR3 protein. The sample has about 530,000 distinct CDR3 sequences; around 24% are singletons. The data were taken from a study of identical twins. Findings and caveats of the study: The models systematically underestimated how much out-of-frame TCR alpha was shared in monozygotic twins. For out-of-frame alpha sequences shared by twins, low generation probability was in excess.

Losses at the gene ends were 6 bases for V and 0 bases for J; bases not matched to a gene: 8. The CDR3 spans 16 residues. The same sample was also studied in work on yellow fever vaccine responses in identical twins.

Sequenced: CD4+ T cells sorted from blood. The chain employs TRBV12-3 or TRBV12-4 and TRBJ2-1; 7 bases line up with TRBD2. This sequence originates from a woman in her late teens or twenties in good health. The CDR3 loop is CASSPGGHSSYNEQFF. As DNA, the CDR3 is TGTGCCAGCAGCCCGGGAGGCCATAGCTCCTACAATGAGCAGTTCTTC.